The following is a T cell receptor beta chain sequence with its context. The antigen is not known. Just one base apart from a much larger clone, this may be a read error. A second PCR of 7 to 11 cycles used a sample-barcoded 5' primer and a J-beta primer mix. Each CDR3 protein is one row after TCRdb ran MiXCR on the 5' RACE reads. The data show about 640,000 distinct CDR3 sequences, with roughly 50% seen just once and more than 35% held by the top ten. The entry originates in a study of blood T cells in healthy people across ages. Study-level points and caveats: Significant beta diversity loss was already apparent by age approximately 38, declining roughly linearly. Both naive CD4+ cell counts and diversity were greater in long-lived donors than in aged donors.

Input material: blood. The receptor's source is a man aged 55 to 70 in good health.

The CDR3 bases are TGTGCCAGCAGCTTCTGCACAGATACGCAGTATTTT. Translation gives CASSFCTDTQYF. The chain links TRBV7-2 to TRBJ2-3; D not certain. The CDR3 consists of 12 residues. Germline V gives CDR1 SGHTA, CDR2 FQGNSA. V dropped 3 bases and J dropped 1 base, with 2 bases sitting between them.